These T cell receptor beta chains were read from a single sample in a study of blood T cell repertoires in COVID-19. The table came from immunoSEQ multiplex PCR; TCRdb's copy has only in-frame clones and leaves some out. Of a few hundred thousand clones detected, around 86% appear once; the ten largest clones hold under 2%. The sequenced sample consisted of peripheral blood. Receptor source: a woman between 45 and 65 years old with acute or convalescent COVID-19. Both conserved end residues are part of each CDR3. The order of the fields is V gene, clone size, D gene, J gene, CDR3 DNA, CDR3 protein. A D gene is named only where the DNA matches it firmly. Expanded clones are given a class, and other clones once, few, many or no size at all.

TRBV6-4	NA	TRBD2	TRBJ2-1	TGTGCCAGCAGTCTCAGGACTAGCGGGAGGGCTTCCCTCAATGAGCAGTTCTTC	CASSLRTSGRASLNEQFF
TRBV28	NA	NA	TRBJ2-3	TGTGCCAGCAGTTTGGGGCAGACCACAGATACGCAGTATTTT	CASSLGQTTDTQYF
TRBV28	NA	NA	TRBJ2-3	TGTGCCAGCAGCCCCCCGTGGGGGGTCACGGAGAAGGTAGGAGATACGCAGTATTTT	CASSPPWGVTEKVGDTQYF
TRBV7-9	NA	TRBD1	TRBJ1-2	TGTGCCAGCAGCCTCGACAGGGGCACAGGCTACACCTTC	CASSLDRGTGYTF
TRBV18	NA	TRBD2	TRBJ2-7	TGTGCCAGCTCACCAATATCGGCTAGCGGGAGTAAAAGCAACGAGCAGTACTTC	CASSPISASGSKSNEQYF
TRBV9	NA	TRBD1	TRBJ1-1	TGTGCCAGCAGCTGGTCCGGGACAGGGAACACTGAAGCTTTCTTT	CASSWSGTGNTEAFF
TRBV7-2	once	NA	TRBJ2-1	TGTGCCAGCAGCTTCGAGTCCGGACAGTACAATGAGCAGTTCTTC	CASSFESGQYNEQFF
TRBV11-2	once	TRBD1	TRBJ2-2	TGTGCCAGCAAACGACAGGGGAACACCGGGGAGCTGTTTTTT	CASKRQGNTGELFF
TRBV5-1	NA	NA	TRBJ1-6	TGCGCCAGCAGCTTGGCAGGCTCCTATAATTCACCCCTCCACTTT	CASSLAGSYNSPLHF
TRBV2	once	TRBD1	TRBJ2-5	TGTGCCAGCAGTGACGGCACAGGGGAAGAGACCCAGTACTTC	CASSDGTGEETQYF
TRBV19	NA	NA	TRBJ2-7	TGTGCCAGTAGTATAGATCGTACAGGATCCTCCTACGAGCAGTACTTC	CASSIDRTGSSYEQYF
TRBV7-8	NA	NA	TRBJ1-5	TGTGCCAGCAGCTCGCGACAGGCCTATAGCAATCAGCCCCAGCATTTT	CASSSRQAYSNQPQHF
TRBV6-1	NA	NA	TRBJ1-6	TGTGCCAGCAGTGAAGCCCCCAGGCCAGGGAGGGGCACACCCCTCCACTTT	CASSEAPRPGRGTPLHF
TRBV9	NA	TRBD2	TRBJ2-1	TGTGCCAGCAGTCGGACTAGCGGGAGCAATGAGCAGTTCTTC	CASSRTSGSNEQFF
TRBV6-5	once	NA	TRBJ1-1	TGTGCCAGCAGCCGAAACAGGGACACTGAAGCTTTCTTT	CASSRNRDTEAFF
TRBV5-6	few	TRBD1	TRBJ2-1	TGTGCCAGCAGCGGGGGACAGAGCTCCTACAATGAGCAGTTCTTC	CASSGGQSSYNEQFF
TRBV30	NA	NA	TRBJ1-2	TGTGCCTGGAGGCTCCCAGGGCGCTATGGCTACACCTTC	CAWRLPGRYGYTF
TRBV5-1	NA	TRBD1	TRBJ2-7	TGCGCCAGCAGCTTGGGATGGGACAGGGCCTCCTCCTACGAGCAGTACTTC	CASSLGWDRASSYEQYF
TRBV7-9	NA	TRBD1	TRBJ2-3	TGTGCCAGCAGCTCATACCGGGACAGATCCACAGATACGCAGTATTTT	CASSSYRDRSTDTQYF
TRBV7-9	NA	TRBD1	TRBJ1-1	TGTGCCAGCAGCCGACAGGGGAACACTGAAGCTTTCTTT	CASSRQGNTEAFF